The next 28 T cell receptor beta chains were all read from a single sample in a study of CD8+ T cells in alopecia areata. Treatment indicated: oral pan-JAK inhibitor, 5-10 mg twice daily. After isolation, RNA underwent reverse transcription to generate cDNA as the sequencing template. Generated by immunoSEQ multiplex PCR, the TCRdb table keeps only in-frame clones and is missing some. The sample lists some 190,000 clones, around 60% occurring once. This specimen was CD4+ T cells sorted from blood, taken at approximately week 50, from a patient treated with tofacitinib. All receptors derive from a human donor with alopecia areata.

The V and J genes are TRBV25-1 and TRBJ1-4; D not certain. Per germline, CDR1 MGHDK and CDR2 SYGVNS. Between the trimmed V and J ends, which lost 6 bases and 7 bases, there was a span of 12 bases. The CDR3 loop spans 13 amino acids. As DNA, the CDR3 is TGTGCCAGCAGGGCAGGTACTCGTGAAAAACTGTTTTTT. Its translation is CASRAGTREKLFF.

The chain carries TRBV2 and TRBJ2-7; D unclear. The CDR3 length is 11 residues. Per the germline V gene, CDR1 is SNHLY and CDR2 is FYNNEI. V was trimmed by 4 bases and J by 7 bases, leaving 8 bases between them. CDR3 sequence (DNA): TGTGCCAGCAGTGCCTTGAAAGAGCAGTACTTC. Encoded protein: CASSALKEQYF.

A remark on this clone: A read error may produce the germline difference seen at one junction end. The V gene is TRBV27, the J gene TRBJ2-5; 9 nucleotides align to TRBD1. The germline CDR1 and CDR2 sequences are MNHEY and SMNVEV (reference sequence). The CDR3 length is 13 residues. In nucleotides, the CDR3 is TGTGCCAGCAGTTTAGTGACTGGGACAGGGCTGAACTTC. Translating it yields CASSLVTGTGLNF.

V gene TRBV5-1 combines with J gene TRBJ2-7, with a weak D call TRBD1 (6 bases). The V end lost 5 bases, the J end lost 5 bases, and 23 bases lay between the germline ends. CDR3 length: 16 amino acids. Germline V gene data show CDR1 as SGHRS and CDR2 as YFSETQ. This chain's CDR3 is CASRTDPNRDLNEQYF. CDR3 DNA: TGCGCCAGCAGGACCGACCCAAACAGGGATTTGAACGAGCAGTACTTC.

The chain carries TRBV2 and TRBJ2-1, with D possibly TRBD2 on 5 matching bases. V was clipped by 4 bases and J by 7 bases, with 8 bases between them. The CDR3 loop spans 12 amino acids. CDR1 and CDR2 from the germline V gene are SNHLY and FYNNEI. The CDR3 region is CASSGLSNEQFF. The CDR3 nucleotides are TGTGCCAGCAGTGGACTAAGTAATGAGCAGTTCTTC.

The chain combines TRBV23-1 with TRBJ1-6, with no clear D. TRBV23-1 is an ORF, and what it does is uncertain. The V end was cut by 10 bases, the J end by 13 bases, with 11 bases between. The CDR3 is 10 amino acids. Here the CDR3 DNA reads TGCGCCAACCTACCACCGCCCCTCCACTTT. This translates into CANLPPPLHF.

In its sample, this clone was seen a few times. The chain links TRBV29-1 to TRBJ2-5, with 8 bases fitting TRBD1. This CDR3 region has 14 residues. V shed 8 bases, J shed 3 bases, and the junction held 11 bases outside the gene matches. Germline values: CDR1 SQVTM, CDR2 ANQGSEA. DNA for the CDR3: TGCAGCTCCCAACAGGGGGTAGGGAAAGAGACCCAGTACTTC. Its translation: CSSQQGVGKETQYF.

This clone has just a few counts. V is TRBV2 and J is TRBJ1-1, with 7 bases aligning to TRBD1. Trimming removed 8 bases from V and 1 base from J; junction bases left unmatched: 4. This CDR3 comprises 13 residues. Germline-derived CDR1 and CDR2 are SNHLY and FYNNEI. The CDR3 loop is CASGYRGNTEAFF. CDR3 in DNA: TGTGCCAGCGGATACAGGGGGAACACTGAAGCTTTCTTT.

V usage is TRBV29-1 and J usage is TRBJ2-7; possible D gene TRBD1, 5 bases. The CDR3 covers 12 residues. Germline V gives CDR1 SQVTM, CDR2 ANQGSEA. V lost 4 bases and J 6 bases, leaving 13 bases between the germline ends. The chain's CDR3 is CSVVQGVGEQYF. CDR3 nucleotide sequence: TGCAGCGTTGTTCAGGGTGTTGGCGAGCAGTACTTC.

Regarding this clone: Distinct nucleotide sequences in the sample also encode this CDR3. The CDR3, as DNA: TGTGCCACCAGCAGAGGAACAGATACGCAGTATTTT. Translated: CATSRGTDTQYF. The chain couples TRBV15 to TRBJ2-3; D remains ambiguous. The CDR3 spans 12 residues. Germline V gene sequence: CDR1 LNHNV, CDR2 YYDKDF (reference sequence). V lost 1 base and J lost 3, with 2 bases in between.

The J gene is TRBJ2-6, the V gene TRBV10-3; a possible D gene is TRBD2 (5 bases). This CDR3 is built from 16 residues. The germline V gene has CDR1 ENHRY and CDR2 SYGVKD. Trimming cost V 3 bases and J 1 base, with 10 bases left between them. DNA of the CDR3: TGTGCCATCAGTGACCGAGAGGGTTCTGGGGCCAACGTCCTGACTTTC. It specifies CAISDREGSGANVLTF.

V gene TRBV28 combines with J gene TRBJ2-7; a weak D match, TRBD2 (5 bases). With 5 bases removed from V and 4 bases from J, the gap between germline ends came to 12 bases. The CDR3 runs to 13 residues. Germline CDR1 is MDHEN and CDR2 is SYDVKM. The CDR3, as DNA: TGTGCCAGCAGTCTTCCGGGGAATTACGAGCAGTACTTC. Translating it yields CASSLPGNYEQYF.

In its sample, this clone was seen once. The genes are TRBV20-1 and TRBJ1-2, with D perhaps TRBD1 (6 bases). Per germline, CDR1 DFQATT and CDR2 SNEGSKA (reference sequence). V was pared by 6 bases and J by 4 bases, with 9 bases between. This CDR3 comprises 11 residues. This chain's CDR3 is CSARDTYGYTF. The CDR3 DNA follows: TGCAGTGCCAGGGACACCTATGGCTACACCTTC.

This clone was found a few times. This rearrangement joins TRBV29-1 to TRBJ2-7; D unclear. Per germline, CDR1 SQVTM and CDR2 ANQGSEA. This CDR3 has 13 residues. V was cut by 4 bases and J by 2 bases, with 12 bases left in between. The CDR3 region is CSVVVLITYEQYF. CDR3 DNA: TGCAGCGTTGTAGTACTAATTACCTACGAGCAGTACTTC.

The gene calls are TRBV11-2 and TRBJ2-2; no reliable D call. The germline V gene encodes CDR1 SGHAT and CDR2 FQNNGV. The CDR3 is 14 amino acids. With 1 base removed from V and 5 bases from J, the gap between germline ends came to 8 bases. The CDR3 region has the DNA TGTGCCAGCAGCTTAGTGGTGCTAACCGGGGAGCTGTTTTTT. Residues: CASSLVVLTGELFF.

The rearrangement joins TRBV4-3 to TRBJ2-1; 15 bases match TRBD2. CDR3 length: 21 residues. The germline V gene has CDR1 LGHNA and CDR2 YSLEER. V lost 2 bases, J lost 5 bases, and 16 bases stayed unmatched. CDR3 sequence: CASSQTGPGLAGGPGNNEQFF. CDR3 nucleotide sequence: TGCGCCAGCAGCCAAACCGGACCCGGACTAGCGGGGGGGCCGGGGAACAATGAGCAGTTCTTC.

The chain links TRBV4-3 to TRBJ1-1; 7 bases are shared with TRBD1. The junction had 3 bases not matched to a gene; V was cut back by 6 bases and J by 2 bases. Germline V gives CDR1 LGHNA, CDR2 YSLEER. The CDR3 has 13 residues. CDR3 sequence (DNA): TGCGCCAGCAGTGCAGGGGGAAACACTGAAGCTTTCTTT. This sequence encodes CASSAGGNTEAFF.

Written as DNA, the CDR3 is TGCAGCGTTTACAACAGCGGGATGGAGGCGGACTATGGCTACACCTTC. Translation: CSVYNSGMEADYGYTF. J is TRBJ1-2 and V is TRBV29-1; D is undetermined. The V end lost 5 bases, the J end lost 3 bases, and 22 bases lay between the germline ends. Germline lookup yields CDR1 SQVTM and CDR2 ANQGSEA. This CDR3 contains 16 residues.

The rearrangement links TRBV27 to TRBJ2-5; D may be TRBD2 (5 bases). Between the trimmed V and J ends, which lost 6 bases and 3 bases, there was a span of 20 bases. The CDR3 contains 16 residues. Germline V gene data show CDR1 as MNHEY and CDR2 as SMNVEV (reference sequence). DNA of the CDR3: TGTGCCAGCAGCAGCCCAACCCGGGATTCCGAAGAGACCCAGTACTTC. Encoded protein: CASSSPTRDSEETQYF.

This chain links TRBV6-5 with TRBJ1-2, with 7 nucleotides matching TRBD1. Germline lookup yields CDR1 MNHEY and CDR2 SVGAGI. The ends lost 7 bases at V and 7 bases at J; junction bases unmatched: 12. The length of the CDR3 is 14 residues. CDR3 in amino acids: CASKLGQPMGGYTF. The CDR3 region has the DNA TGTGCCAGCAAGTTGGGACAGCCTATGGGTGGCTACACCTTC.

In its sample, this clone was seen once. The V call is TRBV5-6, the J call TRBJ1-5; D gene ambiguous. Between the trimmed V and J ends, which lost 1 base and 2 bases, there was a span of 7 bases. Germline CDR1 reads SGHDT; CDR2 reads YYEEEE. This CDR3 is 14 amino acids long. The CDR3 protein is CASSLSGGNQPQHF. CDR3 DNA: TGTGCCAGCAGCTTGAGTGGGGGCAATCAGCCCCAGCATTTT.

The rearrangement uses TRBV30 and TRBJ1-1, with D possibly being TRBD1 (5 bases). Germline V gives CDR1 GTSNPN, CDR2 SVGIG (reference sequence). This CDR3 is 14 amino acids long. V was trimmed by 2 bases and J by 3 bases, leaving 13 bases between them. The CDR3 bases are TGTGCCTGGAGTTACCGTATAGGGGACACTGAAGCTTTCTTT. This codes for CAWSYRIGDTEAFF. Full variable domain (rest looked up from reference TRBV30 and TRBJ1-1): SQTIHQWPATLVQPVGSPLSLECTVEGTSNPNLYWYRQAAGRGLQLLFYSVGIGQISSEVPQNLSASRPQDRQFILSSKKLLLSDSGFYLCAWSYRIGDTEAFFGQGTRLTVV.

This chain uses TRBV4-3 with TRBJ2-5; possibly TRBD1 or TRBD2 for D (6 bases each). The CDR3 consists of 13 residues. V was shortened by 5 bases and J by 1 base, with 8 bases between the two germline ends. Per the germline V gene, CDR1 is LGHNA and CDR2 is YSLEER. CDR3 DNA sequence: TGCGCCAGCAGCGGGGGGCTCCAAGAGACCCAGTACTTC. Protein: CASSGGLQETQYF.

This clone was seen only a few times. The CDR3 region is CASSPLNQDRGQYEQYF. In nucleotides, the CDR3 is TGTGCCAGCAGCCCGCTGAACCAAGACAGGGGGCAATACGAGCAGTACTTC. The chain has TRBV5-5 and TRBJ2-7; 10 bases line up with TRBD1. The CDR3 is made up of 17 amino acids. CDR1 and CDR2 from the germline V gene are SGHKS and YYEKEE (reference sequence). V lost 4 bases and J lost 4; bases outside the gene matches: 14.

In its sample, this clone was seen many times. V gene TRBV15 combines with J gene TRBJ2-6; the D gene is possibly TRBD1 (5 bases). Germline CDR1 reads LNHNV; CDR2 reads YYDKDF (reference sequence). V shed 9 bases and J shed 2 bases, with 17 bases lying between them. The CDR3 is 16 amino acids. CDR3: CATGHGAHAGANVLTF. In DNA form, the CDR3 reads TGTGCCACGGGTCATGGGGCGCACGCTGGGGCCAACGTCCTGACTTTC.

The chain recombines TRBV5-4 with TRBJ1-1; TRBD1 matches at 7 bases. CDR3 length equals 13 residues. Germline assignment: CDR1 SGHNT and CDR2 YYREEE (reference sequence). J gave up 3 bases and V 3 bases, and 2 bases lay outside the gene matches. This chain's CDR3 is CASSWDRHTEAFF. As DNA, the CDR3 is TGTGCCAGCAGCTGGGACAGACACACTGAAGCTTTCTTT.

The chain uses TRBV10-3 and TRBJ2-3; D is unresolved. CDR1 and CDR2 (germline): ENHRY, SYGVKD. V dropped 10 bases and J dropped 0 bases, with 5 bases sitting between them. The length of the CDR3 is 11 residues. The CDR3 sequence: CATHSTDTQYF. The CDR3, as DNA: TGTGCCACCCATAGCACAGATACGCAGTATTTT.

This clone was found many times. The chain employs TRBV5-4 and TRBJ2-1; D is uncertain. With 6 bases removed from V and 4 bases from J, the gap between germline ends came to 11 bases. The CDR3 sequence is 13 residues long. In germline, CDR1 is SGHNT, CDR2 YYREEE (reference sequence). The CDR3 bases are TGTGCCAGCACCCCGGTAGGTTACAATGAGCAGTTCTTC. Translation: CASTPVGYNEQFF. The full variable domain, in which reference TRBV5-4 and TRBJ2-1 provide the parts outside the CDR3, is ETGVTQSPTHLIKTRGQQVTLRCSSQSGHNTVSWYQQALGQGPQFIFQYYREEENGRGNFPPRFSGLQFPNYSSELNVNALELDDSALYLCASTPVGYNEQFFGPGTRLTVL.